The 6 T cell receptor beta chains below were found in one sample sequenced in a study of beta chain features in type 1 diabetes (dated by TCRdb to between 2017 and 2018). Here is what the overall study found, with its caveats: Type 1 diabetes patients showed a moderate but significant shortening of TCRB CDR3 length in all four CD4+ subsets.

To prepare the library, the immunoSEQ multiplex PCR assay was applied. The High Capacity cDNA Reverse Transcription Kit was used to reverse transcribe all of the isolated RNA, meaning that expressed TCRB transcripts were what got sequenced. TCRdb's version of the immuneACCESS table is confined to in-frame rearrangements and falls short of the full clone set. An unresolved V gene accounts for under half of the shortfall where checked; the remainder is of unknown origin. In this sample the table shows about 650,000 clones, 9.5% to 15% of which occur a single time. The biggest ten clones account for roughly 0.12% of the sample. No antigen has been assigned to these receptors. The material sequenced was naive CD4+ T cells from blood. The cell subset or site label corresponds to: true naive CD4+ T cells. The receptors derive from a man aged 30 to 45 with type 1 diabetes.

This clone was seen only a few times. V usage is TRBV6-5 and J usage is TRBJ1-2, with D possibly matching TRBD1 (6 bases). V was shortened by 7 bases and J by 2 bases, with 14 bases between the two germline ends. The CDR3 has 14 residues. The germline V gene encodes CDR1 MNHEY and CDR2 SVGAGI. The CDR3 DNA follows: TGTGCCAGCACCTCCAGGGGAAGGAACTATGGCTACACCTTC. Its translation is CASTSRGRNYGYTF.

A few counts support this clone. The chain couples TRBV7-9 to TRBJ2-3; 14 bases line up with TRBD2. The CDR3 extends over 16 amino acids. Looked up from germline, CDR1 is SEHNR and CDR2 is FQNEAQ (reference sequence). With 5 bases clipped from V and 3 bases from J, the junction kept 4 bases outside the gene matches. The CDR3 nucleotides are TGTGCCAGCAGCGGGCGACTAGCGGGGGGGACAGATACGCAGTATTTT. It specifies CASSGRLAGGTDTQYF.

The chain couples TRBV11-2 to TRBJ1-4, with TRBD1 as a possible D gene (5 bases). Germline CDR1 SGHAT, CDR2 FQNNGV. Trimming removed 5 bases from V and 7 bases from J, with 20 bases in between. The CDR3 length is 16 residues. CDR3 sequence reads: CASSDGPTRGSEKLFF. CDR3 DNA sequence: TGTGCCAGCAGCGACGGGCCGACAAGGGGAAGTGAAAAACTGTTTTTT.

This clone was recorded a few times. The chain couples TRBV6-6 to TRBJ1-4, with D uncertain. The CDR3 covers 16 residues. The germline gives CDR1 MNHNY, CDR2 SVGAGI (reference sequence). The germline V and J ends were trimmed by 5 bases and 0 bases, with 13 bases remaining between them. The CDR3 DNA follows: TGTGCCAGCAGTCTAAGTGGGTCGACAACTAATGAAAAACTGTTTTTT. Its translation is CASSLSGSTTNEKLFF.

The table lists this clone with a few counts. This sequence joins TRBV7-9 and TRBJ1-5; D unresolved. The CDR3 loop spans 14 amino acids. Trimming shortened V by 4 bases and J by 7 bases, and 14 bases separated the two germline ends. In germline, CDR1 is SEHNR, CDR2 FQNEAQ (reference sequence). The CDR3 spells CASSSAREWQPQHF. Written as DNA, the CDR3 is TGTGCCAGCAGCTCAGCGCGGGAGTGGCAGCCCCAGCATTTT.

The chain links TRBV11-3 to TRBJ1-4; D unclear. Germline lookup yields CDR1 SGHNT and CDR2 YENEEA. This CDR3 is 15 amino acids long. Trimming took 3 bases from V and 1 from J, leaving 9 bases between them. Here the CDR3 DNA reads TGTGCCAGCAGCTTCGAATGGGGAACTAATGAAAAACTGTTTTTT. It encodes CASSFEWGTNEKLFF.